This T cell receptor (beta chain) was observed in a study of PD-1 blockade in classical Hodgkin lymphoma. Every patient experienced relapse after autologous stem cell transplantation, and brentuximab vedotin exposure varied. Whole-study findings and limits: Newly diagnosed patients had baseline TCR diversity that was reportedly lower than that of healthy donors. Whatever underlies the repertoire differences (possibly disease activity or prior therapy) remains undefined.

Some clones are missing from TCRdb's copy, which holds only in-frame ones; the method was immunoSEQ multiplex PCR. This table holds over 35,000 clones, around 87% found once. This clone was picked up one time. As yet, its antigen is unknown. The V end was cut by 7 bases, the J end by 1 base, with 10 bases between. The CDR3 runs to 13 residues. CDR1 is SNHLY and CDR2 is FYNNEI in the germline V gene. The rearrangement uses TRBV2 and TRBJ1-1; D is unresolved. This clonotype originated in a human donor with classical Hodgkin lymphoma. The sample was peripheral blood mononuclear cells (PBMCs), taken at baseline. CDR3 nucleotide sequence: TGTGCCAGCACCTATGGAACGAACACTGAAGCTTTCTTT. Its translation is CASTYGTNTEAFF.